The 21 T cell receptor beta chains given below trace back to one sample, sequenced in a study of CD8 T cells in Susac syndrome. Random hexamers primed reverse transcription of roughly 0.5 to 1 ug RNA. TCRdb independently ran MiXCR on the immunoSEQ multiplex PCR reads; one entry per CDR3 protein. This sample carries fewer than 350,000 distinct CDR3 sequences, 85% of them seen once, and the ten largest clones take approximately 0.2%. What was sequenced was CD8+ T cells from PBMCs. The receptors here all came from a human donor with multiple sclerosis.

This chain uses TRBV24-1 with TRBJ2-1, with D uncertain. In germline, CDR1 is KGHDR, CDR2 SFDVKD. V lost 9 bases and J 0 bases, leaving 11 bases between the germline ends. This CDR3 has 14 amino acids. In DNA form, the CDR3 reads TGTGCCACCGGTGCCCGCGGCTCCTACAATGAGCAGTTCTTC. Translated: CATGARGSYNEQFF.

The gene calls are TRBV5-1 and TRBJ2-1, with unresolved D. Looked up from germline, CDR1 is SGHRS and CDR2 is YFSETQ. This CDR3 is built from 13 residues. V was cut by 6 bases and J by 5 bases, with 12 bases left in between. CDR3 nucleotides: TGCGCCAGCATGTCTCCACCTCACAATGAGCAGTTCTTC. Encoded protein: CASMSPPHNEQFF.

In its sample, this clonotype was seen a few times. The gene calls are TRBV9 and TRBJ2-3; 12 bases match TRBD2. The CDR3 is 17 residues long. V shed 4 bases, J shed 4 bases, and the junction held 10 bases outside the gene matches. CDR1 and CDR2 from the germline V gene are SGDLS and YYNGEE. CDR3 nucleotides: TGTGCCAGCAGCCTCCTTATCGGGACTAGCGGGTCAGATACGCAGTATTTT. Its protein is CASSLLIGTSGSDTQYF.

V is TRBV4-2 and J is TRBJ2-1, with 10 bases matching TRBD2. The trim removed 4 bases at V and 0 bases at J, leaving 12 bases unmatched. Germline assignment: CDR1 LGHNA and CDR2 YNFKEQ. The CDR3 totals 19 residues. CDR3 bases: TGTGCCAGCAGCCCACCCACTAGCGGGGCCCTTAGCTCCTACAATGAGCAGTTCTTC. Encoded protein: CASSPPTSGALSSYNEQFF.

The chain uses TRBV28 and TRBJ1-5, with 8 positions matching TRBD1. This CDR3 has 16 residues. Germline V CDR1 and CDR2: MDHEN, SYDVKM. Trimming took 3 bases from V and 5 from J; bases not matched to a gene: 9. In DNA form, the CDR3 reads TGTGCCAGCAGTTTGGAGGACAGGGCGGACGATCAGCCCCAGCATTTT. Its translation: CASSLEDRADDQPQHF. Full variable domain (outside the CDR3, taken from reference TRBV28 and TRBJ1-5): DVKVTQSSRYLVKRTGEKVFLECVQDMDHENMFWYRQDPGLGLRLIYFSYDVKMKEKGDIPEGYSVSREKKERFSLILESASTNQTSMYLCASSLEDRADDQPQHFGDGTRLSIL.

The chain uses TRBV3-1 and TRBJ2-1, with 10 bases aligning to TRBD2. Germline V gene lookup returns CDR1 LGHDT and CDR2 YNNKEL (reference sequence). Unmatched junction bases numbered 5, after V lost 1 base and J lost 8 bases. This CDR3 is 15 amino acids long. In DNA, the CDR3 is TGTGCCAGCAGCCAAGGTCTAGCGGGAGCCGATGAGCAGTTCTTC. Its translation: CASSQGLAGADEQFF.

V usage is TRBV27 and J usage is TRBJ2-6; D not certain. The CDR3 length is 16 residues. Trimming took off 2 bases at V and 3 bases at J, with 11 bases between the two ends. Germline CDR1 is MNHEY and CDR2 is SMNVEV (reference sequence). The DNA for the CDR3 is TGTGCCAGCAGTTTAATCGAACCGGGTGGGGCCAACGTCCTGACTTTC. Translated: CASSLIEPGGANVLTF.

The rearrangement links TRBV7-9 to TRBJ2-2, with 9 bases that match TRBD2. This CDR3 spans 16 amino acids. Germline V gene sequence: CDR1 SEHNR, CDR2 FQNEAQ (reference sequence). Unmatched junction bases numbered 5, after V lost 5 bases and J lost 1 base. CDR3 residues: CASSPWTSENTGELFF. The CDR3 DNA follows: TGTGCCAGCAGCCCATGGACTAGCGAGAACACCGGGGAGCTGTTTTTT.

This clonotype occurred a few times. The chain links TRBV6-1 to TRBJ2-7; TRBD1 matches 9 bases. The CDR3 covers 16 residues. Trimming removed 5 bases from V and 3 bases from J; junction bases left unmatched: 11. Germline V CDR1 and CDR2: MNHNS, SASEGT. CDR3 sequence (DNA): TGTGCCAGCAGTCTGACAGGGGGTAGGGCCCTCTACGAGCAGTACTTC. Its translation is CASSLTGGRALYEQYF.

The chain has TRBV21-1 and TRBJ1-2. TRBV21-1 represents a pseudogene. The CDR3 extends over 15 amino acids. Here the CDR3 reads CARSKRMRQPYGYTF. CDR3 sequence (DNA): TGTGCCCGCAGCAAACGAATGAGGCAGCCCTATGGCTACACCTTC.

This chain uses TRBV5-6 with TRBJ2-1; D gene unclear. This CDR3 has 15 amino acids. V was cut by 2 bases and J by 0 bases, with 9 bases left in between. CDR1 SGHDT and CDR2 YYEEEE come from the germline V gene. The CDR3 DNA sequence: TGTGCCAGCAGCTTCCATCAGAGCTCCTACAATGAGCAGTTCTTC. Its translation: CASSFHQSSYNEQFF.

The V gene is TRBV6-5, the J gene TRBJ1-1; possibly TRBD1 for D (5 bases). Trimming cost V 0 bases and J 6 bases, with 14 bases left between them. This CDR3 has 15 residues. CDR1 is MNHEY, CDR2 SVGAGI, per germline. CDR3 region: CASSYSWGIGAEAFF. The DNA of the CDR3 is TGTGCCAGCAGTTACTCTTGGGGGATTGGTGCTGAAGCTTTCTTT.

In this sample, this clonotype turned up a few times. V and J are TRBV6-5 and TRBJ2-1; 12 positions match TRBD2. Per germline, CDR1 MNHEY and CDR2 SVGAGI. The CDR3 contains 16 residues. Trimming at V came to 2 bases and at J to 8 bases, leaving 7 bases not matched to a gene. Here the CDR3 reads CASSYEASGRADEQFF. The CDR3 DNA reads as TGTGCCAGCAGTTACGAAGCTAGCGGGAGGGCAGATGAGCAGTTCTTC.

This chain connects TRBV6-1 to TRBJ1-5; unclear D gene. V was shortened by 7 bases and J by 4 bases, with 11 bases between the two germline ends. CDR3 length: 13 amino acids. Germline V gives CDR1 MNHNS, CDR2 SASEGT. CDR3 sequence: CASIGGRNQPQHF. The CDR3 nucleotides read TGTGCCAGCATCGGAGGGCGGAATCAGCCCCAGCATTTT.

The chain couples TRBV28 to TRBJ2-1; possibly TRBD1 or TRBD2 for D (5 bases each). CDR1 is MDHEN, CDR2 SYDVKM, per germline. V dropped 7 bases and J dropped 2 bases, with 12 bases sitting between them. The CDR3 extends over 14 amino acids. The CDR3 protein is CASNVEGPYNEQFF. Written as DNA, the CDR3 is TGTGCCAGCAATGTTGAGGGGCCCTACAATGAGCAGTTCTTC.

The V gene is TRBV6-5, the J gene TRBJ2-3, with D perhaps matching TRBD2 (6 bases). CDR1 is MNHEY and CDR2 is SVGAGI in the germline V gene. The V end was cut by 3 bases, the J end by 5 bases, with 12 bases between. This CDR3 comprises 14 residues. CDR3 region: CASSYMVAEDTQYF. In nucleotides, the CDR3 is TGTGCCAGCAGTTATATGGTAGCGGAAGATACGCAGTATTTT.

This clonotype was picked up one time. The J gene is TRBJ2-1, the V gene TRBV20-1, with TRBD2 matching over 9 bases. The germline V gene has CDR1 DFQATT and CDR2 SNEGSKA (reference sequence). Trimming took 6 bases from V and 3 from J; bases not matched to a gene: 12. This CDR3 is built from 16 residues. The CDR3 DNA reads as TGCAGTGCCCTAAGCCCTAGCGGGAAGTACTACAATGAGCAGTTCTTC. Protein: CSALSPSGKYYNEQFF.

The chain has TRBV19 and TRBJ2-5; D might be TRBD1 (5 bases). CDR3 size: 13 residues. The V and J ends lost 5 bases and 5 bases respectively, with 12 bases between them. Germline V gives CDR1 LNHDA, CDR2 SQIVND (reference sequence). The CDR3 DNA reads TGTGCCAGTAGTCCCAAGACAGTTGAGACCCAGTACTTC. This codes for CASSPKTVETQYF.

The V gene is TRBV6-1, the J gene TRBJ2-5, with 7 bases identical to TRBD1. This CDR3 is built from 18 residues. Germline CDR1 is MNHNS and CDR2 is SASEGT. Trimming took 6 bases from V and 10 from J; bases not matched to a gene: 26. The DNA for the CDR3 is TGTGCCAGCAGGACCGGGACAGCGCTCCTCAAGTCTGTGGGGGACCAGTACTTC. This encodes CASRTGTALLKSVGDQYF.

The gene calls are TRBV20-1 and TRBJ2-7, with a tentative D call TRBD2 (6 bases). The germline V and J ends were trimmed by 0 bases and 0 bases, with 12 bases remaining between them. There are 15 residues in the CDR3. Germline V gene sequence: CDR1 DFQATT, CDR2 SNEGSKA (reference sequence). CDR3 nucleotides: TGCAGTGCTAGAGATGGAGCGGGTAACTCCTACGAGCAGTACTTC. The encoded protein is CSARDGAGNSYEQYF.

The chain links TRBV27 to TRBJ2-7; no clear D gene. The germline gives CDR1 MNHEY, CDR2 SMNVEV (reference sequence). Trimming left V 0 bases short and J 2 bases short, with 11 bases between. The CDR3 is 15 residues long. CDR3 coding DNA: TGTGCCAGCAGTTTATCTGCGCGGATCCCCTACGAGCAGTACTTC. It is translated as CASSLSARIPYEQYF.